This is a list of T cell receptor beta chains from one sample in a study of blood T cell repertoires in COVID-19. Here immunoSEQ multiplex PCR was the method, and the copy in TCRdb shows in-frame clones only, minus some. The repertoire consists of some 100,000 clones, with around 87% occurring once and the leading ten covering 11%. Sample: peripheral blood. The receptors stem from a woman in her 30s with acute or convalescent COVID-19. CDR3s include the opening cysteine and the closing phenylalanine or tryptophan. D genes are given only for firm matches. Clone size appears in some rows only: once, few, many, or a class for an expanded clone.

TRBJ1-4 once . TRBV6-5 11 CASRKEGALFF TGTGCCAGCAGAAAAGAAGGAGCGCTGTTTTTT
TRBJ2-7 . . TRBV2 15 CASMPGGGRSHEQYF TGTGCCAGCATGCCTGGGGGGGGGCGCTCCCACGAGCAGTACTTC
TRBJ1-2 . . TRBV27 14 CASSVRGSLTGYTF TGTGCCAGCAGTGTGCGCGGGTCCCTCACTGGCTACACCTTC
TRBJ1-2 . TRBD1 TRBV27 13 CASSLTGNYGYTF TGTGCCAGCAGTTTGACAGGGAACTATGGCTACACCTTC
TRBJ1-2 . . TRBV30 10 CASRGTGYTF TGTGCCTCCAGGGGAACCGGCTACACCTTC
TRBJ2-7 . . TRBV7-9 13 CASSTSSFGEQYF TGTGCCAGCAGCACTAGCAGTTTTGGAGAGCAGTACTTC
TRBJ1-2 . . TRBV2 13 CASSGGVLYGYTF TGTGCCAGCAGTGGGGGCGTCCTTTATGGCTACACCTTC
TRBJ1-2 . TRBD1 TRBV2 15 CASSEGQTLNYGYTF TGTGCCAGCAGTGAGGGACAGACCTTAAACTATGGCTACACCTTC
TRBJ2-3 . . TRBV6-1 18 CASSESTSGGAPTDTQYF TGTGCCAGCAGTGAATCCACCTCTGGGGGGGCACCCACAGATACGCAGTATTTT
TRBJ2-6 . . TRBV5-1 16 CASSLAEGAGANVLTF TGCGCCAGCAGCTTGGCCGAAGGGGCTGGGGCCAACGTCCTGACTTTC
TRBJ2-7 once TRBD2 TRBV5-1 14 CASSYSGGEYEQYF TGCGCCAGCAGCTATAGCGGGGGGGAATACGAGCAGTACTTC
TRBJ2-1 . . TRBV27 14 CASSLRGAYNEQFF TGTGCCAGCAGTTTAAGGGGCGCCTACAATGAGCAGTTCTTC
TRBJ1-1 . TRBD1 TRBV30 14 CAWTSGGLGTEAFF TGTGCCTGGACGTCAGGGGGCTTGGGGACTGAAGCTTTCTTT
TRBJ2-5 . . TRBV4-2 13 CASSQGYQETQYF TGTGCCAGCAGCCAGGGCTACCAAGAGACCCAGTACTTC
TRBJ2-7 . TRBD1 TRBV6-6 14 CASSPDRVTYEQYF TGTGCCAGCAGCCCCGACAGGGTAACCTACGAGCAGTACTTC
TRBJ1-1 . . TRBV7-9 12 CASSLQGSLAFF TGTGCCAGCAGCTTACAGGGGAGTCTTGCTTTCTTT